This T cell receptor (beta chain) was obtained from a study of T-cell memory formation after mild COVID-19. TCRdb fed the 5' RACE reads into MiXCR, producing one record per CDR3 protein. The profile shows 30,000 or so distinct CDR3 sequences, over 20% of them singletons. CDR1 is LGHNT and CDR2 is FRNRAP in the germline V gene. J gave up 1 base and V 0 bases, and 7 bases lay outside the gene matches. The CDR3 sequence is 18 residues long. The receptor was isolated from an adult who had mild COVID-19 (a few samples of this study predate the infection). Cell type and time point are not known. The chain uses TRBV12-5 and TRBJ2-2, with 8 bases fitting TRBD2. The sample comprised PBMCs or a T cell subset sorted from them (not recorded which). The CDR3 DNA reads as TGTGCTAGTGGTTTGGTACTAGCGGAAAAACTGAACACCGGGGAGCTGTTTTTT. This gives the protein CASGLVLAEKLNTGELFF.